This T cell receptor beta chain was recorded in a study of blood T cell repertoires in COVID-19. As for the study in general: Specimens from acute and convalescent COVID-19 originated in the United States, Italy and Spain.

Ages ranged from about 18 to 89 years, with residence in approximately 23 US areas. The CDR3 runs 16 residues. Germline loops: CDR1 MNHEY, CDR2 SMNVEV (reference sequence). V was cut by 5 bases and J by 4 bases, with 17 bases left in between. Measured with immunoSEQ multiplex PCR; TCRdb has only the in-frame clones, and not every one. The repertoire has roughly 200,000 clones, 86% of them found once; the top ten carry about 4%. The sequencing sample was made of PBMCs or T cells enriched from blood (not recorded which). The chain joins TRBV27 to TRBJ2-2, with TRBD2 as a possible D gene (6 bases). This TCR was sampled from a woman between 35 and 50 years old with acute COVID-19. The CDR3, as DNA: TGTGCCAGCAGTACCCTCGCGGGAACCTCCACCGGGGAGCTGTTTTTT. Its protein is CASSTLAGTSTGELFF.